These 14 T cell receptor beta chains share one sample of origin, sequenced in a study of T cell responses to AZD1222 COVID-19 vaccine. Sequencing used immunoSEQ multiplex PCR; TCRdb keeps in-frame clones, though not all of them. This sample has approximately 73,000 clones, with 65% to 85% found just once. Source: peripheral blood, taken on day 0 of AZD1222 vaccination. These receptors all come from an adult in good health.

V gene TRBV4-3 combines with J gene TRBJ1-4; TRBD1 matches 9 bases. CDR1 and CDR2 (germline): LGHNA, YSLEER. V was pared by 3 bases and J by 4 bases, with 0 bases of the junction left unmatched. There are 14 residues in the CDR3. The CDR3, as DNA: TGCGCCAGCAGCCAGGACAGGGGTAATGAAAAACTGTTTTTT. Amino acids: CASSQDRGNEKLFF.

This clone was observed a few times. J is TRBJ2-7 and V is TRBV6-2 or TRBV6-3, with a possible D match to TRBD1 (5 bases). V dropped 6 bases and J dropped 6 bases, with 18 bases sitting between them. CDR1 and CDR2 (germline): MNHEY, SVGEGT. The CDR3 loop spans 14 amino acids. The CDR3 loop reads CASRPTGQSPEQYF. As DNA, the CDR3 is TGTGCCAGCAGACCTACCGGACAATCGCCCGAGCAGTACTTC.

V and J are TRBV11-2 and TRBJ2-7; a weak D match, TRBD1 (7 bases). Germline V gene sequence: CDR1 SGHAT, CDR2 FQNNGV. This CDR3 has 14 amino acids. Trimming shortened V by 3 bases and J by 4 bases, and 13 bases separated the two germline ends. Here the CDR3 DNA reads TGTGCCAGCAGCTTCTGGACAGGACTATACGAGCAGTACTTC. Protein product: CASSFWTGLYEQYF.

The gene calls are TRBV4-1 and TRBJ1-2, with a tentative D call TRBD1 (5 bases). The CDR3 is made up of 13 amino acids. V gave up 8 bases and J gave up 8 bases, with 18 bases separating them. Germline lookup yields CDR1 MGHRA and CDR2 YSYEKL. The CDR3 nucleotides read TGCGCCAGCTCCTCCCTGGGGCTAGGGGGCTACACCTTC. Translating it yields CASSSLGLGGYTF.

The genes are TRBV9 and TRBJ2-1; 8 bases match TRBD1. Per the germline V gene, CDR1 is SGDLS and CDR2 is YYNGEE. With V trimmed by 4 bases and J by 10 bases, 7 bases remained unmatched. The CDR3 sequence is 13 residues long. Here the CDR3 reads CASSPSGTGEQFF. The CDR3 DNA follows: TGTGCCAGCAGCCCATCCGGGACAGGCGAGCAGTTCTTC.

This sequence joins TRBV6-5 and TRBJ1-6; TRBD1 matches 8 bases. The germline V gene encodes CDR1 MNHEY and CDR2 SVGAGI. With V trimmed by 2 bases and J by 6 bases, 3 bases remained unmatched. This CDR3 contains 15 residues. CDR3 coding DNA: TGTGCCAGCAGTTACGAAGGACAGGGTAATTCACCCCTCCACTTT. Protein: CASSYEGQGNSPLHF.

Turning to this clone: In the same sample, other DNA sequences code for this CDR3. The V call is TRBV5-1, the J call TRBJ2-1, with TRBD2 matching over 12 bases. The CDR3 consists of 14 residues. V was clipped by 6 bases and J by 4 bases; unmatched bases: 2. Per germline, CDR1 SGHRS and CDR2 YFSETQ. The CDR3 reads CASTTSGGYNEQFF. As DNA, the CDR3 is TGCGCCAGCACAACTAGCGGGGGGTACAATGAGCAGTTCTTC.

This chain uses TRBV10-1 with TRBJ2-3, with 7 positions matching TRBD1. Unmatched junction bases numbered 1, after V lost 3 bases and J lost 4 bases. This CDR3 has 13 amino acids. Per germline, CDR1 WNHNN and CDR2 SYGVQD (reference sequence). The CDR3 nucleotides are TGCGCCAGCAGTGATACAGGGGCAGATACGCAGTATTTT. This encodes CASSDTGADTQYF.

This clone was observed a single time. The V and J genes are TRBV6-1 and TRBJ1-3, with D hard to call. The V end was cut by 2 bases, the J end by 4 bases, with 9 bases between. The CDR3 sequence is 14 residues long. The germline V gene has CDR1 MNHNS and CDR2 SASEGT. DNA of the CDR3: TGTGCCAGCAGTGAAACGGTCGGGGGAAACACCATATATTTT. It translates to CASSETVGGNTIYF.

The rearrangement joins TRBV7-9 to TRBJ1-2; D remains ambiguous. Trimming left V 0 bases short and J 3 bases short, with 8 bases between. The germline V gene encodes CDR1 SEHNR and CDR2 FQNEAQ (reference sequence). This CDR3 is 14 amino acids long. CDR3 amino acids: CASSLAVPDYGYTF. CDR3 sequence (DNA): TGTGCCAGCAGCTTAGCGGTACCTGACTATGGCTACACCTTC.

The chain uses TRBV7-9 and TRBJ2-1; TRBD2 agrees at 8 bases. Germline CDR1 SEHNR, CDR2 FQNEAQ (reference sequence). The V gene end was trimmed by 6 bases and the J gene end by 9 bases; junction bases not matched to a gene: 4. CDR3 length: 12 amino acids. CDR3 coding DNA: TGTGCCAGCAGACCCGGGGGGGGTGAGCAGTTCTTC. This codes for CASRPGGGEQFF.

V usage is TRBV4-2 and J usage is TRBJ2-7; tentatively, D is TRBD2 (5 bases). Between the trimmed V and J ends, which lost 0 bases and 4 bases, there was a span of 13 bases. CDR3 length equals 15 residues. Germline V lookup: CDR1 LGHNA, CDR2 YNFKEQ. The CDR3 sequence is CASSQEAAAAYEQYF. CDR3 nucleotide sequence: TGTGCCAGCAGCCAAGAAGCGGCAGCCGCTTACGAGCAGTACTTC.

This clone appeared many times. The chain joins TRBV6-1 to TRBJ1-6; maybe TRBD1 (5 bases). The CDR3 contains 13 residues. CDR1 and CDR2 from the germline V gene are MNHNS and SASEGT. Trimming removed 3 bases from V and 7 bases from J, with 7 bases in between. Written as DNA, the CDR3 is TGTGCCAGCAGTGAGGGGGAAAATTCACCCCTCCACTTT. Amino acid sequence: CASSEGENSPLHF.

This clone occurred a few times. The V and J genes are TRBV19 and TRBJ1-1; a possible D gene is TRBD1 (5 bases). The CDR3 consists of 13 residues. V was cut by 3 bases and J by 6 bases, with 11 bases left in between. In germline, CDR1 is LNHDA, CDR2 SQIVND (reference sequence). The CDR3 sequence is CASSISRDAEAFF. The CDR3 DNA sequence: TGTGCCAGTAGTATCAGCAGGGACGCTGAAGCTTTCTTT.